Below, one TCR beta chain is given with its context. Its antigen is still unknown. Looked up from germline, CDR1 is SGHTA and CDR2 is FQGNSA. The length of the CDR3 is 14 residues. V was cut by 4 bases and J by 3 bases, with 12 bases left in between. TCRdb itself ran the RT-PCR reads through MiXCR, one entry per CDR3 protein. This sample has 650,000 to 800,000 distinct CDR3 sequences; about 15% occur once, and the top ten carry approximately 7%. The entry originates in a study of response to subunit inactivated influenza vaccine. Study-level results: Researchers suggested that each seasonal influenza vaccination recruits few new T cells.

V and J are TRBV7-2 and TRBJ1-1; TRBD1 is a possible D gene (6 bases). Source: PBMCs from blood, taken 14 days before vaccination. The TCR sequence derives from a man in his forties or fifties who received an inactivated influenza vaccine. This CDR3 is CASSSYTGHTEAFF. Written as DNA, the CDR3 is TGTGCCAGCAGCTCATATACAGGGCACACTGAAGCTTTCTTT.